This TCR beta chain was identified during a study of human T cells and chemical hapten exposure. Time point noted: patch test 3, about 24 weeks after DPC sensitization. Noted treatment: therapeutic diphenylcyclopropenone sensitization with weekly scalp DPC. Phlebotomy was performed prior to application of every patch test. The study extracted total RNA from unfractionated whole blood. Findings and caveats of the study: TCRs at high frequency, those above 1 in 1000, did not change with DPC sensitization.

TCRdb re-analysed the RACE reads in MiXCR, keeping a single row per CDR3 protein. The data show tens of thousands of distinct CDR3 sequences, 9.9% seen once. This CDR3 is 14 amino acids long. Trimming took off 3 bases at V and 8 bases at J, with 13 bases between the two ends. A word on this clonotype: Its antigen is still unknown.

The material was whole blood, obtained in connection with sensitization to the hapten diphenylcyclopropenone (DPC). The TCR was taken from a woman in her 40s with alopecia areata. Some clones in this sample may be carry-over from other donors' samples. The chain couples TRBV12-3 or TRBV12-4 to TRBJ1-4, with D hard to call. The CDR3 nucleotides read TGTGCCAGCAGTTTTGGTCCTCGACCGGAAAAACTGTTTTTT. This codes for CASSFGPRPEKLFF.